The 11 T cell receptor beta chains listed next were all sequenced from one sample in a study of monozygotic twins with inflammatory bowel disease. TCRdb re-called the 5' RACE reads; one entry per CDR3 protein, DNA not given. This specimen shows about 380,000 distinct CDR3 sequences; the ten leading clones hold approximately 2.4%. The sequenced material came from blood. Every receptor here comes from a human donor with ulcerative colitis or Crohn's disease, or a healthy co-twin of an affected twin (not recorded which).

The chain uses TRBV27 and TRBJ2-5. Germline values: CDR1 MNHEY, CDR2 SMNVEV (reference sequence). This CDR3 is built from 14 residues. The CDR3 is CASSLIKGQETQYF.

This rearrangement joins TRBV7-6 to TRBJ1-2. Germline V gene data show CDR1 as SGHVS and CDR2 as FNYEAQ. The CDR3 covers 14 residues. CDR3 sequence reads: CASSLDRRIYGYTF.

The CDR3 region is CASSPGLTTYNEQFF. The rearrangement joins TRBV6-1 to TRBJ2-1; TCRdb outputs TRBD2, but without DNA this stays unchecked. The CDR3 is made up of 15 amino acids. Germline values: CDR1 MNHNS, CDR2 SASEGT.

The chain recombines TRBV6-2 or TRBV6-3 with TRBJ1-5; TCRdb designates TRBD1, a call that cannot be tested without DNA. Germline V gene sequence: CDR1 MNHEY, CDR2 SVGEGT. This CDR3 region has 18 residues. The CDR3 spells CASRDSSLTGGTRQPQHF.

V usage is TRBV7-9 and J usage is TRBJ2-3; TCRdb's D call of TRBD1 is untestable without DNA. The CDR3 consists of 12 residues. Germline assignment: CDR1 SEHNR and CDR2 FQNEAQ (reference sequence). CDR3: CASTPGTDTQYF. Looking up the rest from reference TRBV7-9 and TRBJ2-3 gives the full variable domain: DTGVSQNPRHKITKRGQNVTFRCDPISEHNRLYWYRQTLGQGPEFLTYFQNEAQLEKSRLLSDRFSAERPKGSFSTLEIQRTEQGDSAMYLCASTPGTDTQYFGPGTRLTVL.

The V gene is TRBV7-7, the J gene TRBJ2-7; TCRdb gives TRBD1 as the D gene, but with no DNA this cannot be confirmed. Germline V gene lookup returns CDR1 SSHAT and CDR2 FNYEAQ (reference sequence). This CDR3 has 16 residues. The CDR3 sequence is CASSLVGQDSTYEQYF.

The chain employs TRBV7-2 and TRBJ2-2; as DNA is missing, the TRBD1 call by TCRdb cannot be tested. The CDR3 is 15 amino acids. From germline, CDR1 is SGHTA and CDR2 FQGNSA. The CDR3 loop reads CASSLGGRSTGELFF.

The chain recombines TRBV7-2 with TRBJ1-2; the TRBD1 assignment by TCRdb is unverifiable without DNA. CDR3 size: 14 residues. The germline V gene has CDR1 SGHTA and CDR2 FQGNSA. CDR3 amino acids: CASSSGGLVYGYTF.

This chain links TRBV10-3 with TRBJ2-7. CDR1 and CDR2 from the germline V gene are ENHRY and SYGVKD. The CDR3 totals 13 residues. This CDR3 is CAISDQANYEQYF.

The chain employs TRBV5-1 and TRBJ1-1. The CDR3 contains 15 residues. Germline V gene lookup returns CDR1 SGHRS and CDR2 YFSETQ. The CDR3 reads CASSLEAALNTEAFF. Combining the CDR3 with reference TRBV5-1 and TRBJ1-1 gives the whole variable domain KAGVTQTPRYLIKTRGQQVTLSCSPISGHRSVSWYQQTPGQGLQFLFEYFSETQRNKGNFPGRFSGRQFSNSRSEMNVSTLELGDSALYLCASSLEAALNTEAFFGQGTRLTVV.

This chain links TRBV4-3 with TRBJ2-7; TCRdb picks TRBD1, but there is no DNA to check that call. Germline CDR1 reads LGHNA; CDR2 reads YSLEER. The CDR3 loop spans 15 amino acids. The CDR3 region is CASSQEGQGDYEQYF.